This T cell receptor beta chain was identified during a study of control samples from healthy donors and cancer patients. The germline V and J ends were trimmed by 1 base and 2 bases, with 18 bases remaining between them. This CDR3 is built from 17 residues. Germline loops: CDR1 SGHTA, CDR2 FQGTGA. The data were produced by immunoSEQ multiplex PCR, yet TCRdb's version contains in-frame clones alone and is incomplete. Here the sample spans 110,000 to 150,000 clones, roughly 89% being singletons. Sample: blood. V is TRBV7-3 and J is TRBJ2-7; D perhaps matches TRBD1 (6 bases). The clonotype originates from a man between 25 and 39 years old in good health. CDR3 DNA sequence: TGTGCCAGCAGCTTAAGGCCGGACAGCTTAACCACCTACGAGCAGTACTTC. Its translation is CASSLRPDSLTTYEQYF. The variable domain in full, with the rest retrieved from reference TRBV7-3 and TRBJ2-7, is GAGVSQTPSNKVTEKGKYVELRCDPISGHTALYWYRQSLGQGPEFLIYFQGTGAADDSGLPNDRFFAVRPEGSVSTLKIQRTERGDSAVYLCASSLRPDSLTTYEQYFGPGTRLTVT.